The next 32 T cell receptor beta chains were all read from a single sample in a study of T cells in Graves' hyperthyroidism and ophthalmopathy. What was amplified from RNA transcripts were TCR beta CDR3 regions. The HTBI primer set drove a first-round RT-PCR of the TCR CDR3. TCRdb independently ran MiXCR on the multiplex PCR reads; one entry per CDR3 protein. Of around 340,000 distinct CDR3 sequences detected, approximately 17% appear once; the ten largest clones hold 34%. The source material was blood. All receptors come from a woman aged 25-40 years with Graves' hyperthyroidism that later progressed to Graves' ophthalmopathy.

This clonotype was seen more than once but under ten times. The gene calls are TRBV30 and TRBJ2-7; tentatively, D is TRBD1 (6 bases). V lost 1 base to trimming and J lost 0 bases, with 10 bases between them. The CDR3 covers 14 residues. Germline values: CDR1 GTSNPN, CDR2 SVGIG (reference sequence). The CDR3 here is CAWSAQGSSYEQYF. The CDR3 bases are TGTGCCTGGAGTGCACAGGGATCCTCCTACGAGCAGTACTTC.

This chain uses TRBV28 with TRBJ1-1; a possible D gene is TRBD1 (6 bases). This CDR3 is 14 amino acids long. Germline CDR1 and CDR2: MDHEN and SYDVKM. Trimming shortened V by 8 bases and J by 6 bases, and 19 bases separated the two germline ends. The CDR3 DNA follows: TGTGCCAGCGGTTCCATCTTCGGGACACCTGAAGCTTTCTTT. Translated, it gives CASGSIFGTPEAFF. Full variable domain (rest looked up from reference TRBV28 and TRBJ1-1): DVKVTQSSRYLVKRTGEKVFLECVQDMDHENMFWYRQDPGLGLRLIYFSYDVKMKEKGDIPEGYSVSREKKERFSLILESASTNQTSMYLCASGSIFGTPEAFFGQGTRLTVV.

In its sample, this clonotype was seen many times. The chain joins TRBV29-1 to TRBJ1-1; a weak D match, TRBD1 (5 bases). CDR3 length: 13 residues. The V and J ends lost 4 bases and 1 base respectively, with 10 bases between them. Germline CDR1 and CDR2: SQVTM and ANQGSEA. CDR3 nucleotide sequence: TGCAGCGTTGTGTGGCAGGGGAACACTGAAGCTTTCTTT. Translating gives CSVVWQGNTEAFF.

This clonotype was seen many times. The CDR3 spells CASSQGTEETQYF. In DNA form, the CDR3 reads TGTGCCAGCAGCCAAGGGACGGAAGAGACCCAGTACTTC. J is TRBJ2-5 and V is TRBV7-9, with D possibly called TRBD1 or TRBD2 (5 bases each). V gave up 5 bases and J gave up 3 bases, with 10 bases separating them. CDR1 and CDR2 (germline): SEHNR, FQNEAQ (reference sequence). The CDR3 runs 13 residues.

This clonotype showed up many times. This chain uses TRBV11-2 with TRBJ1-1, with unresolved D. Deletions cut 5 bases from V and 10 bases from J, with 23 bases between. The CDR3 sequence is 15 residues long. Looked up from germline, CDR1 is SGHAT and CDR2 is FQNNGV. The CDR3 bases are TGTGCCAGCAGCCGACTTAGAGAATTGGGCAGGTTAGCTTTCTTT. It yields the protein CASSRLRELGRLAFF.

At least ten counts were recorded for this clonotype. The chain links TRBV20-1 to TRBJ2-1; tentative D call: TRBD2 (5 bases). From germline, CDR1 is DFQATT and CDR2 SNEGSKA (reference sequence). Trimming stripped 1 base from V and 7 bases from J, with 20 bases between. This CDR3 region has 16 residues. The CDR3 reads CSARVGRGLRSNEQFF. CDR3 sequence (DNA): TGCAGTGCTAGAGTAGGGCGCGGACTCCGAAGTAATGAGCAGTTCTTC.

This clonotype was counted at least ten times. The rearrangement links TRBV18 to TRBJ2-5; D is ambiguous. The CDR3 totals 12 residues. From germline, CDR1 is KGHSH and CDR2 LQKENI. Trimming cost V 2 bases and J 3 bases, with 4 bases left between them. CDR3 DNA sequence: TGTGCCAGCTCACCATCGGAAGAGACCCAGTACTTC. It encodes CASSPSEETQYF.

This clonotype was detected many times. This sequence joins TRBV15 and TRBJ2-3; 8 positions agree with TRBD1. The germline V gene has CDR1 LNHNV and CDR2 YYDKDF (reference sequence). The CDR3 is 14 residues long. V shed 8 bases, J shed 3 bases, and the junction held 7 bases outside the gene matches. DNA of the CDR3: TGTGCCACCGACGAGGGGACAGGAACAGATACGCAGTATTTT. Its translation: CATDEGTGTDTQYF.

This clonotype was seen at least ten times. The chain recombines TRBV7-9 with TRBJ1-3; D is uncertain. Trimming left V 5 bases short and J 3 bases short, with 17 bases between. Germline lookup yields CDR1 SEHNR and CDR2 FQNEAQ (reference sequence). The CDR3 loop spans 16 amino acids. The CDR3 here is CASSPRTEFYGNTIYF. DNA for the CDR3: TGTGCCAGCAGCCCTCGAACGGAGTTTTATGGAAACACCATATATTTT. The full variable domain, its missing parts supplied by reference TRBV7-9 and TRBJ1-3, is DTGVSQNPRHKITKRGQNVTFRCDPISEHNRLYWYRQTLGQGPEFLTYFQNEAQLEKSRLLSDRFSAERPKGSFSTLEIQRTEQGDSAMYLCASSPRTEFYGNTIYFGEGSWLTVV.

The genes are TRBV24-1 and TRBJ2-3, with unresolved D. CDR1 and CDR2 from the germline V gene are KGHDR and SFDVKD. This CDR3 is 12 amino acids long. V was cut by 4 bases and J by 5 bases, with 6 bases left in between. The CDR3 DNA sequence: TGTGCCACCAGTGACCTCGGAGATACGCAGTATTTT. This codes for CATSDLGDTQYF.

The chain has TRBV27 and TRBJ1-5, with D perhaps matching TRBD1 (5 bases). This CDR3 region has 15 residues. In germline, CDR1 is MNHEY, CDR2 SMNVEV (reference sequence). V lost 5 bases and J lost 6, with 17 bases in between. As DNA, the CDR3 is TGTGCCAGCAGTCCCGACAGACCTGCCGGTCAGCCCCAGCATTTT. This translates into CASSPDRPAGQPQHF.

This clonotype showed up many times. The V gene is TRBV30, the J gene TRBJ1-1; 7 bases map to TRBD1. The CDR3 sequence is 15 residues long. The junction had 11 bases not matched to a gene; V was cut back by 6 bases and J by 1 base. Germline V gives CDR1 GTSNPN, CDR2 SVGIG (reference sequence). DNA of the CDR3: TGTGCCTGCAACCATCCGGGACAGTCGAACACTGAAGCTTTCTTT. Translating it yields CACNHPGQSNTEAFF.

In this sample, this clonotype turned up many times. The V call is TRBV30, the J call TRBJ2-2; no clear D. The CDR3 runs 15 residues. Germline V lookup: CDR1 GTSNPN, CDR2 SVGIG (reference sequence). The ends were cut back, 0 bases at V and 4 bases at J, with 12 bases in the middle. The CDR3 DNA is TGTGCCTGGAGTGTATTCCTCCCAGGCACCGGGGAGCTGTTTTTT. Translated: CAWSVFLPGTGELFF.

The table lists this clonotype with many counts. This chain joins TRBV7-9 and TRBJ1-5; D is uncertain. Germline V gene lookup returns CDR1 SEHNR and CDR2 FQNEAQ (reference sequence). This CDR3 contains 12 residues. The germline V and J ends were trimmed by 5 bases and 6 bases, with 8 bases remaining between them. The CDR3 region is CASSDGGQPQHF. DNA of the CDR3: TGTGCCAGCAGCGATGGCGGTCAGCCCCAGCATTTT.

A few counts support this clonotype. The rearrangement links TRBV12-3 or TRBV12-4 to TRBJ2-7; 9 positions match TRBD1. V gave up 3 bases and J gave up 5 bases; unmatched junction bases: 5. The CDR3 runs 14 residues. In nucleotides, the CDR3 is TGTGCCAGCAGTTTTTCGGGACAGGGTGACGAGCAGTACTTC. This codes for CASSFSGQGDEQYF.

To note about this clonotype: A read error may be the cause here, since a much bigger clone is one base away. This chain joins TRBV30 and TRBJ2-7, with D hard to call. The CDR3 totals 11 residues. The germline V gene has CDR1 GTSNPN and CDR2 SVGIG (reference sequence). CDR3 residues: CARSLDYEQYF. The CDR3 nucleotides read TGTGCCCGGAGTCTCGACTACGAGCAGTACTTC.

As for this clonotype: A much larger clone lies one base from this, so it may be a read error. Without the conserved terminal phenylalanine or tryptophan, this CDR3 likely stems from a read error. This sequence joins TRBV7-9 and TRBJ2-7, with 7 bases that match TRBD1. V lost 2 bases to trimming and J lost 4 bases; unmatched junction nucleotides: 5. CDR3 length: 14 residues. Looked up from germline, CDR1 is SEHNR and CDR2 is FQNEAQ (reference sequence). The CDR3 nucleotides read TGTGCCAGCAGCTTAAGACAGGGTGGTTACGAGCAGTACCTC. It translates to CASSLRQGGYEQYL.

This clonotype was observed once. The J gene is TRBJ2-1, the V gene TRBV20-1, with unresolved D. This CDR3 has 11 amino acids. The germline V and J ends were trimmed by 3 bases and 7 bases, with 7 bases remaining between them. CDR1 DFQATT and CDR2 SNEGSKA come from the germline V gene (reference sequence). The CDR3 bases are TGCAGTGCTAGGAGCTGGAATGAGCAGTTCTTC. It yields the protein CSARSWNEQFF.

This clonotype was observed a handful of times. The chain recombines TRBV27 with TRBJ1-4; 7 bases align to TRBD1. Germline lookup yields CDR1 MNHEY and CDR2 SMNVEV (reference sequence). V was pared by 2 bases and J by 5 bases, with 8 bases of the junction left unmatched. This CDR3 spans 16 amino acids. The CDR3 reads CASSLHEDRTNEKLFF. CDR3 bases: TGTGCCAGCAGTTTACATGAGGACAGGACGAATGAAAAACTGTTTTTT.

This clonotype has ten or more counts. The chain is built from TRBV12-3 or TRBV12-4 and TRBJ2-7; no definite D call. The CDR3 totals 13 residues. V was cut by 7 bases and J by 0 bases, with 10 bases left in between. This chain's CDR3 is CASTISLSYEQYF. Here the CDR3 DNA reads TGTGCCAGCACCATATCGCTCTCCTACGAGCAGTACTTC.

This clonotype was recorded many times. CDR3 sequence (DNA): TGTGCCAGCAGTTTATCGGCCAACTATGGCTACACCTTC. This codes for CASSLSANYGYTF. The chain has TRBV27 and TRBJ1-2; D unresolved. Deletions cut 0 bases from V and 2 bases from J, with 4 bases between. From germline, CDR1 is MNHEY and CDR2 SMNVEV (reference sequence). The CDR3 has 13 amino acids.

This clonotype has ten or more counts. The rearrangement links TRBV12-3 or TRBV12-4 to TRBJ2-1; 10 bases line up with TRBD2. CDR3 length equals 17 residues. After removal of 0 bases from V and 8 bases from J, the junction contained 10 bases not matched to a gene. In DNA form, the CDR3 reads TGTGCCAGCAGTTTAGCGCGGCTAGCGGGGGCCGGAGATGAGCAGTTCTTC. Its protein is CASSLARLAGAGDEQFF.

This clonotype was counted ten times or more. The CDR3 sequence: CAWASTGVGTDTQYF. Here the CDR3 DNA reads TGTGCCTGGGCTTCGACAGGGGTAGGCACAGATACGCAGTATTTT. The chain carries TRBV30 and TRBJ2-3; 8 nucleotides agree with TRBD1. This CDR3 contains 15 residues. Trimming removed 5 bases from V and 1 base from J; junction bases left unmatched: 8. Germline CDR1 reads GTSNPN; CDR2 reads SVGIG (reference sequence).

This clonotype has just a few counts. The CDR3, as DNA: TGTGCCAGCAGCTCCCTATTGTCCAGCGCTCTTTTGCGGGATGAGCAGTTCTTC. This sequence encodes CASSSLLSSALLRDEQFF. The chain links TRBV7-9 to TRBJ2-1; D is possibly TRBD2 (5 bases). Germline lookup yields CDR1 SEHNR and CDR2 FQNEAQ (reference sequence). V dropped 4 bases and J dropped 8 bases, with 27 bases sitting between them. The CDR3 contains 18 residues.

This clonotype was recorded many times. V is TRBV24-1 and J is TRBJ2-3; D uncertain. The CDR3 has 13 amino acids. Trimming removed 7 bases from V and 2 bases from J, with 9 bases in between. CDR1 is KGHDR and CDR2 is SFDVKD in the germline V gene. CDR3 loop: CATRGPNTDTQYF. CDR3 nucleotide sequence: TGTGCCACCAGAGGACCCAACACAGATACGCAGTATTTT.

There are many counts of this clonotype. The chain uses TRBV20-1 and TRBJ2-1; TRBD2 agrees at 8 bases. CDR3 length: 18 amino acids. After removal of 1 base from V and 0 bases from J, the junction contained 11 bases not matched to a gene. The germline V gene has CDR1 DFQATT and CDR2 SNEGSKA (reference sequence). The CDR3 DNA reads TGCAGTGCTAGAGCAGCGGGAGTGCGCATCGGCTCCTACAATGAGCAGTTCTTC. Protein: CSARAAGVRIGSYNEQFF.

Comments on this clonotype: A much larger clone sits a single nucleotide away, making a read error possible. The genes are TRBV3-1 and TRBJ1-6, with D hard to call. The CDR3 extends over 13 amino acids. Germline V gene sequence: CDR1 LGHDT, CDR2 YNNKEL (reference sequence). The CDR3 is CVSSQEQNSPLHF. The CDR3 bases are TGTGTCAGCAGCCAAGAGCAGAATTCACCCCTCCACTTT.

This chain links TRBV3-1 with TRBJ1-4, with D maybe TRBD1 (5 bases). The V and J ends lost 2 bases and 10 bases respectively, with 14 bases between them. Germline V lookup: CDR1 LGHDT, CDR2 YNNKEL (reference sequence). The CDR3 runs to 14 residues. The CDR3: CASSQQARGGKLFF. DNA for the CDR3: TGTGCCAGCAGCCAACAGGCCCGGGGGGGAAAACTGTTTTTT. The full variable domain, rest sourced from reference TRBV3-1 and TRBJ1-4, is DTAVSQTPKYLVTQMGNDKSIKCEQNLGHDTMYWYKQDSKKFLKIMFSYNNKELIINETVPNRFSPKSPDKAHLNLHINSLELGDSAVYFCASSQQARGGKLFFGSGTQLSVL.

This clonotype occurred a few times. V is TRBV19 and J is TRBJ2-3; D tentatively fits TRBD1 or TRBD2 (5 bases each). In germline, CDR1 is LNHDA, CDR2 SQIVND (reference sequence). Trimming removed 8 bases at V and 2 bases at J, with 20 bases between. This CDR3 is 16 amino acids long. The CDR3 coding sequence is TGTGCCAGTTTGTCCGGACGGGACGCCTACACAGATACGCAGTATTTT. As protein: CASLSGRDAYTDTQYF.

This clonotype was counted ten times or more. The chain recombines TRBV30 with TRBJ2-7; possibly TRBD1 for D (5 bases). V was clipped by 1 base and J by 1 base, with 8 bases between them. The CDR3 runs to 13 residues. Germline loops: CDR1 GTSNPN, CDR2 SVGIG (reference sequence). CDR3 residues: CAWSGQNSYEQYF. In DNA, the CDR3 is TGTGCCTGGAGTGGACAGAATTCCTACGAGCAGTACTTC.

At least ten counts were recorded for this clonotype. The V gene is TRBV9, the J gene TRBJ1-3; a weak D match, TRBD1 (5 bases). V was cut by 0 bases and J by 2 bases, with 6 bases left in between. The CDR3 covers 14 residues. Germline V gene data show CDR1 as SGDLS and CDR2 as YYNGEE. The CDR3 region is CASSVGGTGNTIYF. The CDR3 DNA follows: TGTGCCAGCAGCGTAGGGGGGACTGGAAACACCATATATTTT.

This clonotype has only a few counts. This rearrangement joins TRBV30 to TRBJ1-1, with D unclear. V lost 1 base to trimming and J lost 4 bases, with 4 bases between them. CDR1 GTSNPN and CDR2 SVGIG come from the germline V gene (reference sequence). The CDR3 runs 11 residues. DNA for the CDR3: TGTGCCTGGAGTGACTTCACTGAAGCTTTCTTT. It encodes CAWSDFTEAFF.